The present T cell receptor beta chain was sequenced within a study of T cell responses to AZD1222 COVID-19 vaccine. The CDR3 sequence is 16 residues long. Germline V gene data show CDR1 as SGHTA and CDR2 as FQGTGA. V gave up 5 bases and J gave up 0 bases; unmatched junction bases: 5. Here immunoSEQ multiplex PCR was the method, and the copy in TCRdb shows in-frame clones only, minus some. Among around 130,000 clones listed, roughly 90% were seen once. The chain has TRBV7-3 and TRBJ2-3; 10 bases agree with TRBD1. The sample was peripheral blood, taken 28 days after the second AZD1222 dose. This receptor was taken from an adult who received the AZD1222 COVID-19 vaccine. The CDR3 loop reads CASSPRTGGSTDTQYF. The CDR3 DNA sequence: TGTGCCAGCAGCCCTCGGACAGGGGGGAGCACAGATACGCAGTATTTT.